Listed here is a single T cell receptor beta chain. The antigen remains undetermined. These data belong to a study of cytomegalovirus exposure and HLA in healthy donors. Findings and caveats of the study: The classifier reportedly diagnosed cytomegalovirus status with high specificity and sensitivity. Listed as cytomegalovirus-associated were over 150 TCR beta chains.

CDR1 is SGHRS, CDR2 YFSETQ, per germline. V was cut by 0 bases and J by 3 bases, with 4 bases left in between. CDR3 length equals 13 residues. TCRdb's table, derived via immunoSEQ multiplex PCR, lists solely in-frame clones and lacks some. The repertoire holds over 150,000 clones, with 85% to 90% as singletons. Sequenced: PBMCs. The receptor was isolated from a woman aged 18-35 years in good health and CMV-seropositive. The chain recombines TRBV5-1 with TRBJ2-1, with no clear D. CDR3 sequence (DNA): TGCGCCAGCAGCTTGGACAGCTACAATGAGCAGTTCTTC. This translates into CASSLDSYNEQFF.